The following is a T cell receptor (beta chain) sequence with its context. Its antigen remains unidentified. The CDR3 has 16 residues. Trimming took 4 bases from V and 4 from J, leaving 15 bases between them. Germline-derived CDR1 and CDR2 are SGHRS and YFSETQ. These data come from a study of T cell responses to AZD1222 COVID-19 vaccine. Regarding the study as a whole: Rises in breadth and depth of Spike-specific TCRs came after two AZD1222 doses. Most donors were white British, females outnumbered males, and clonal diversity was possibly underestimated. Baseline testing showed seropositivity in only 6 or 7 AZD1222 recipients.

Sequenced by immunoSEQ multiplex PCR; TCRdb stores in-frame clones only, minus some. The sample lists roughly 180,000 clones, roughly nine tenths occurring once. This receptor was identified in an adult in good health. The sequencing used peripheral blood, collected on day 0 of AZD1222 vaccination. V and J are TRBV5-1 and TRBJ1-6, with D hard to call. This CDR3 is CASSIRTGGYNSPLHF. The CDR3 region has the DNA TGCGCCAGCAGCATCAGGACGGGCGGGTATAATTCACCCCTCCACTTT.